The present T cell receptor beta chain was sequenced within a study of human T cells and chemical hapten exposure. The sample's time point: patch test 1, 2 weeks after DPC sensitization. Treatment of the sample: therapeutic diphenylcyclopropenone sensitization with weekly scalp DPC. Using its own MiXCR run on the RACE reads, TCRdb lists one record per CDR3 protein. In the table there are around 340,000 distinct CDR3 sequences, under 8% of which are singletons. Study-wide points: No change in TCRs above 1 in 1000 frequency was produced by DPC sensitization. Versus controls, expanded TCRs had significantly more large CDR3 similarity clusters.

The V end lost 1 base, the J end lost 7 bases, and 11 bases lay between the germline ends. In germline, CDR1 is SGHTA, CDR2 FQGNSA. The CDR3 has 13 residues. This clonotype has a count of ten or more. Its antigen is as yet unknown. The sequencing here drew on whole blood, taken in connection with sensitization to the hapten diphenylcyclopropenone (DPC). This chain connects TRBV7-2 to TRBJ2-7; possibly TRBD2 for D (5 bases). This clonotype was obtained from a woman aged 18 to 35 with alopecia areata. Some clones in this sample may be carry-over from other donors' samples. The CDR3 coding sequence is TGTGCCAGCAGCTTAGGACTACCGGGAGAGCAGTACTTC. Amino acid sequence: CASSLGLPGEQYF.